One sample yielded the 23 T cell receptor beta chains listed below, sequenced in a study of control samples from healthy donors and cancer patients. Data came from immunoSEQ multiplex PCR; TCRdb stores just in-frame clones and leaves some out. In the table there are 95,000 to 150,000 clones, about 91% of which are singletons. Sequences were obtained from blood. These receptors all stem from a man aged 40-49 years in good health.

This rearrangement joins TRBV27 to TRBJ1-4, with D tentatively TRBD1 (6 bases). The germline gives CDR1 MNHEY, CDR2 SMNVEV (reference sequence). V was cut by 6 bases and J by 8 bases, with 13 bases left in between. There are 13 residues in the CDR3. CDR3 sequence (DNA): TGTGCCAGCAGGTCAGGGGCTGAGGAAAAACTGTTTTTT. Translation: CASRSGAEEKLFF.

V gene TRBV14 combines with J gene TRBJ1-1; TRBD1 is a possible D gene (5 bases). This CDR3 has 15 amino acids. Germline CDR1 and CDR2: SGHDN and FVKESK. Trimming took 7 bases from V and 0 from J, leaving 15 bases between them. CDR3 residues: CASTPTVTLNTEAFF. The CDR3 coding sequence is TGTGCCAGCACCCCGACAGTTACCTTGAACACTGAAGCTTTCTTT.

The V call is TRBV2, the J call TRBJ2-7; 7 bases agree with TRBD1. J lost 5 bases, V lost 5 bases, and 6 bases had no gene match. The length of the CDR3 is 13 residues. The germline V gene has CDR1 SNHLY and CDR2 FYNNEI. CDR3 sequence: CASSLRGGHEQYF. CDR3 DNA sequence: TGTGCCAGCAGTTTAAGAGGGGGCCACGAGCAGTACTTC. The variable domain in full, with the rest retrieved from reference TRBV2 and TRBJ2-7, is EPEVTQTPSHQVTQMGQEVILRCVPISNHLYFYWYRQILGQKVEFLVSFYNNEISEKSEIFDDQFSVERPDGSNFTLKIRSTKLEDSAMYFCASSLRGGHEQYFGPGTRLTVT.

The gene calls are TRBV5-4 and TRBJ1-2; D call uncertain. Trimming removed 0 bases at V and 7 bases at J, with 10 bases between. This CDR3 is built from 13 residues. The germline gives CDR1 SGHNT, CDR2 YYREEE (reference sequence). The CDR3 reads CASSLAGRGGYTF. The CDR3 bases are TGTGCCAGCAGCTTGGCCGGACGTGGTGGCTACACCTTC.

J is TRBJ1-2 and V is TRBV4-1; unclear D gene. Germline values: CDR1 MGHRA, CDR2 YSYEKL. This CDR3 contains 16 residues. V was clipped by 1 base and J by 0 bases, with 12 bases between them. The CDR3 here is CASSQGLSQANYGYTF. The CDR3 coding sequence is TGCGCCAGCAGCCAAGGGTTGAGTCAGGCTAACTATGGCTACACCTTC.

This chain uses TRBV11-3 with TRBJ2-1; D possibly corresponds to TRBD2 (5 bases). The CDR3 is 13 amino acids. Trimming pared 3 bases from V and 9 bases from J, leaving 12 bases between. The germline V gene has CDR1 SGHNT and CDR2 YENEEA. CDR3 protein: CASSFTSIGEQFF. CDR3 coding DNA: TGTGCCAGCAGCTTCACTAGTATCGGTGAGCAGTTCTTC.

The V and J genes are TRBV5-1 and TRBJ1-3; tentative D call: TRBD1 (5 bases). The length of the CDR3 is 16 residues. V was cut by 3 bases and J by 4 bases, with 17 bases left in between. Germline CDR1 reads SGHRS; CDR2 reads YFSETQ. CDR3 in amino acids: CASSSVPSGGGNTIYF. The CDR3 nucleotides read TGCGCCAGCAGCTCCGTACCATCCGGGGGGGGAAACACCATATATTTT.

The chain links TRBV6-5 to TRBJ1-4, with D maybe TRBD1 (5 bases). Germline CDR1 and CDR2: MNHEY and SVGAGI. The CDR3 is 16 residues long. The V and J ends lost 2 bases and 5 bases respectively, with 15 bases between them. CDR3: CASSYTAPGSNEKLFF. CDR3 sequence (DNA): TGTGCCAGCAGTTACACGGCTCCAGGGTCAAATGAAAAACTGTTTTTT.

This sequence joins TRBV7-9 and TRBJ1-3; TRBD1 aligns across 7 bases. The V segment lost 2 bases and the J segment 8 bases; nucleotides outside the gene matches: 3. Per the germline V gene, CDR1 is SEHNR and CDR2 is FQNEAQ (reference sequence). This CDR3 is built from 13 residues. The CDR3 nucleotides are TGTGCCAGCAGCTTACTACAGGGGTACACCATATATTTT. Translated, it gives CASSLLQGYTIYF.

V is TRBV11-1 and J is TRBJ1-1; the D gene is possibly TRBD1 (5 bases). V was cut by 8 bases and J by 5 bases, with 21 bases left in between. The CDR3 contains 15 residues. In germline, CDR1 is SGHAT, CDR2 FQDESV (reference sequence). The CDR3 reads CASGGMESLTTEAFF. The CDR3 region has the DNA TGTGCCAGCGGGGGAATGGAGTCCCTCACGACTGAAGCTTTCTTT.

This chain uses TRBV21-1 with TRBJ1-2; TRBD1, the table's D call, was not compared with the DNA. TRBV21-1 is shown as a pseudogene. The CDR3 length is 15 residues. The CDR3 nucleotides are TGTGCCAGCAGCAAAGGACAGCACTCTAACTATGGCTACACCTTC. Residues: CASSKGQHSNYGYTF.

The chain is built from TRBV15 and TRBJ1-5; D perhaps matches TRBD1 (6 bases). The germline V gene has CDR1 LNHNV and CDR2 YYDKDF (reference sequence). The CDR3 is 14 residues long. V was clipped by 5 bases and J by 3 bases, with 11 bases between them. CDR3 in amino acids: CATSLGQYNQPQHF. The CDR3 nucleotides are TGTGCCACCAGCTTAGGACAGTACAATCAGCCCCAGCATTTT.

The chain employs TRBV7-2 and TRBJ2-5; the match to TRBD1 covers 10 bases. With 6 bases clipped from V and 5 bases from J, the junction kept 9 bases outside the gene matches. Germline-derived CDR1 and CDR2 are SGHTA and FQGNSA. The CDR3 runs 15 residues. CDR3 loop: CASSPGQGGYETQYF. In DNA, the CDR3 is TGTGCCAGCAGTCCCGGACAGGGGGGATATGAGACCCAGTACTTC.

The chain links TRBV19 to TRBJ2-7; TRBD2 is a possible D gene (5 bases). The CDR3 has 14 amino acids. Germline assignment: CDR1 LNHDA and CDR2 SQIVND (reference sequence). V lost 5 bases, J lost 5 bases, and 16 bases lay in between. The CDR3 reads CASSPGLGHDEQYF. The CDR3 region has the DNA TGTGCCAGTAGTCCCGGACTTGGTCACGACGAGCAGTACTTC. The whole variable domain, filled in from reference TRBV19 and TRBJ2-7, reads DGGITQSPKYLFRKEGQNVTLSCEQNLNHDAMYWYRQDPGQGLRLIYYSQIVNDFQKGDIAEGYSVSREKKESFPLTVTSAQKNPTAFYLCASSPGLGHDEQYFGPGTRLTVT.

The chain is built from TRBV30 and TRBJ1-5; the D is unclear. Germline values: CDR1 GTSNPN, CDR2 SVGIG (reference sequence). The CDR3 covers 14 residues. The V end was cut by 0 bases, the J end by 7 bases, with 13 bases between. The CDR3 DNA reads as TGTGCCTGGAGTGTACCTTCTTTAGCCCAGCCCCAGCATTTT. This sequence encodes CAWSVPSLAQPQHF.

The J gene is TRBJ2-4, the V gene TRBV12-3 or TRBV12-4; TRBD1 might be the D (5 bases). V was trimmed by 5 bases and J by 8 bases, leaving 10 bases between them. The length of the CDR3 is 12 residues. DNA for the CDR3: TGTGCCAGCAGTGCAGGGTCCGACATTCAGTACTTC. It specifies CASSAGSDIQYF.

The rearrangement uses TRBV5-1 and TRBJ2-5, with 7 bases that match TRBD2. V lost 3 bases and J lost 4; bases outside the gene matches: 0. CDR3 size: 12 residues. CDR1 and CDR2 (germline): SGHRS, YFSETQ. CDR3 DNA sequence: TGCGCCAGCAGCTGGGGGGGAGAGACCCAGTACTTC. It is translated as CASSWGGETQYF.

The rearrangement joins TRBV6-5 to TRBJ1-2, with TRBD1 matching over 7 bases. With V trimmed by 6 bases and J by 5 bases, 9 bases remained unmatched. The germline V gene encodes CDR1 MNHEY and CDR2 SVGAGI. The CDR3 length is 14 residues. CDR3 protein: CASSRGQPLYGYTF. The CDR3, as DNA: TGTGCCAGCAGCCGGGGACAGCCGTTATATGGCTACACCTTC.

The CDR3 DNA is TGCGCCAGCAGCCAAGAATTGGCAGGACGCTATGGCTACACCTTC. This codes for CASSQELAGRYGYTF. The chain uses TRBV4-3 and TRBJ1-2; unclear D gene. Germline V gives CDR1 LGHNA, CDR2 YSLEER. Trimming cost V 0 bases and J 4 bases, with 12 bases left between them. The CDR3 runs 15 residues.

This clone has only one observation. This chain links TRBV14 with TRBJ1-6; perhaps TRBD1 as D (5 bases). The CDR3 loop spans 16 amino acids. CDR1 and CDR2 (germline): SGHDN, FVKESK. Trimming removed 1 base at V and 1 base at J, with 8 bases between. The CDR3 sequence: CASSQAGRSYNSPLHF. The CDR3 coding sequence is TGTGCCAGCAGCCAAGCAGGGAGATCCTATAATTCACCCCTCCACTTT. The entire variable domain, with the rest obtained from reference TRBV14 and TRBJ1-6, is as follows: EAGVTQFPSHSVIEKGQTVTLRCDPISGHDNLYWYRRVMGKEIKFLLHFVKESKQDESGMPNNRFLAERTGGTYSTLKVQPAELEDSGVYFCASSQAGRSYNSPLHFGNGTRLTVT.

The rearrangement joins TRBV5-1 to TRBJ2-7; D call uncertain. Trimming left V 4 bases short and J 3 bases short, with 14 bases between. CDR1 and CDR2 (germline): SGHRS, YFSETQ. This CDR3 has 14 residues. CDR3 protein: CASSKDGGSYEQYF. CDR3 coding DNA: TGCGCCAGCAGCAAGGACGGTGGAAGCTACGAGCAGTACTTC.

This clone was seen only a few times. The rearrangement joins TRBV15 to TRBJ1-2; D call uncertain. Germline CDR1 LNHNV, CDR2 YYDKDF (reference sequence). CDR3 length equals 14 residues. Trimming took 4 bases from V and 2 from J, leaving 11 bases between them. CDR3 DNA: TGTGCCACCAGCATAGATAAGGGAAACTATGGCTACACCTTC. It specifies CATSIDKGNYGYTF.

The DNA of the CDR3 is TGTGCCAGCGCCAGGACACACACTGAAGCTTTCTTT. Translated, it gives CASARTHTEAFF. The chain joins TRBV27 to TRBJ1-1, with D possibly matching TRBD1 (5 bases). The CDR3 loop spans 12 amino acids. CDR1 is MNHEY and CDR2 is SMNVEV in the germline V gene (reference sequence). Trimming cost V 8 bases and J 3 bases, with 10 bases left between them.